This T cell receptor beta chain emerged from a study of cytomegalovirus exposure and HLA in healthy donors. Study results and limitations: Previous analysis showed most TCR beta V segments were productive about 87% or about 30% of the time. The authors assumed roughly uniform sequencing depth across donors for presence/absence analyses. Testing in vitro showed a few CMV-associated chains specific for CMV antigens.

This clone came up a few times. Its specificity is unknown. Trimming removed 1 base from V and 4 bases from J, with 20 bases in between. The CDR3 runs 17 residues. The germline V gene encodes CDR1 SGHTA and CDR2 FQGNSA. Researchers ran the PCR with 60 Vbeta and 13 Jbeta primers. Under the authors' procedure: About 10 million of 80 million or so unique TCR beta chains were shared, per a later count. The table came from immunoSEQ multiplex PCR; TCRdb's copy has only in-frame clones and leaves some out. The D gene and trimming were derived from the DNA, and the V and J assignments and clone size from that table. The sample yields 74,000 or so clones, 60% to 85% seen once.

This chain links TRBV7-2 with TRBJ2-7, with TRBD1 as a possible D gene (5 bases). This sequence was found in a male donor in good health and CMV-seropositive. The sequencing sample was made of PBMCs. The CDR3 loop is CASSLEWTSRVPYEQYF. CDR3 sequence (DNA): TGTGCCAGCAGCTTAGAGTGGACGAGCAGGGTTCCTTACGAGCAGTACTTC.